A selection of T cell receptor beta chains follows, all from one sample in a study of OX40 agonist ivuxolimab in advanced cancers. Profiling relied on immunoSEQ multiplex PCR, and the TCRdb table lists in-frame clones only, not all of them. This table holds roughly 50,000 clones, 70% to 80% found once. This sample comprised CD4+ or CD8+ T cells sorted from blood, obtained in a trial of the OX40 agonist ivuxolimab. Receptors originate from an adult with an advanced solid tumor such as melanoma, head and neck, liver or kidney cancer. Both conserved end residues are part of each CDR3. The D gene is left open where the match is weak. The listing skips clone size in some rows; elsewhere it reads once, few, many or a size class.

TRBV5-1	.	.	TRBJ1-1	TGCGCCAGCAGCTTGGCAGTGATCAACACTGAAGCTTTCTTT	CASSLAVINTEAFF
TRBV5-4	.	few	TRBJ2-6	TGTGCCAGCAGCTTGAGAATGACAGTCTTCTCTGGGGCCAACGTCCTGACTTTC	CASSLRMTVFSGANVLTF
TRBV6-1	.	.	TRBJ2-7	TGTGCCAGCAGCATGGGGAGGTCCGAGCAGTACTTC	CASSMGRSEQYF
TRBV20-1	.	.	TRBJ1-2	TGCAGTCCCTACGCCGGCTATGGCTACACCTTC	CSPYAGYGYTF
TRBV2	TRBD2	.	TRBJ2-1	TGTGCCAGCAGCGGGAGGTATGAGCAGTTCTTC	CASSGRYEQFF
TRBV7-8	TRBD1	.	TRBJ1-5	TGTGCCAGCAGCTTGGGGGCCGGGACAGGGGCCAGGAGTAGCAATCAGCCCCAGCATTTT	CASSLGAGTGARSSNQPQHF
TRBV7-9	TRBD2	many	TRBJ2-1	TGTGCCAGCAGCCCATCCGGGACTAGCGGATACAATGAGCAGTTCTTC	CASSPSGTSGYNEQFF
TRBV18	.	.	TRBJ2-4	TGTGCCAGCTCACCACCCGCGATAGCCAAAAACATTCAGTACTTC	CASSPPAIAKNIQYF
TRBV14	.	.	TRBJ2-3	TGTGCCAGCAGCCACGCACGGGGAGTCACAGATACGCAGTATTTT	CASSHARGVTDTQYF
TRBV9	.	.	TRBJ2-5	TGTGCCAGCAACACGCAGGCTATGGAGACCCAGTACTTC	CASNTQAMETQYF
TRBV9	.	.	TRBJ2-3	TGTGCCAGCAGCGTAGAGGACTTAGATACGCAGTATTTT	CASSVEDLDTQYF
TRBV4-1	.	.	TRBJ2-7	TGCGCCAGCAGCCGATTAGGGGGTGGCCCTTACGAGCAGTACTTC	CASSRLGGGPYEQYF
TRBV4-1	TRBD1	few	TRBJ1-1	TGCGCCAGCAGCCAAGGGACAGGGCTCACTGAAGCTTTCTTT	CASSQGTGLTEAFF
TRBV6-1	.	.	TRBJ1-2	TGTGCCAGCAGTGCTACACGGAACTATGGCTACACCTTC	CASSATRNYGYTF
TRBV12-5	.	few	TRBJ2-5	TGTGCTAGTGGGCGGGACCGATTCCAAGAGACCCAGTACTTC	CASGRDRFQETQYF
TRBV18	.	few	TRBJ1-1	TGTGCCAGCTCACCGGAGTCCGGAGGTTTGAACACTGAAGCTTTCTTT	CASSPESGGLNTEAFF
TRBV6-6	.	few	TRBJ1-4	TGTGCCAGCAGTTACGGGGGAAGTGCAACTAATGAAAAACTGTTTTTT	CASSYGGSATNEKLFF
TRBV5-8	.	.	TRBJ2-1	TGTGCCAGCAGCTTGAGGACAACAAGCAATGAGCAGTTCTTC	CASSLRTTSNEQFF
TRBV19	TRBD1	.	TRBJ2-1	TGTGCCAGTAGTACCGGACAGGGAACCTACAATGAGCAGTTCTTC	CASSTGQGTYNEQFF
TRBV7-2	.	.	TRBJ2-1	TGTGCCAGCAGCTTAAAGGGGGTAAGCTACAATGAGCAGTTCTTC	CASSLKGVSYNEQFF
TRBV2	.	.	TRBJ1-4	TGTGCCAGCAGGTTAGGATCTGAGGAAAAACTGTTTTTT	CASRLGSEEKLFF
TRBV2	.	.	TRBJ2-2	TGTGCCAGCAGTGAATTGGGGACGGTAACCGGGGAGCTGTTTTTT	CASSELGTVTGELFF
TRBV18	.	.	TRBJ2-5	TGTGCCAGCTCACCGGGGATACGGGAGACCCAGTACTTC	CASSPGIRETQYF
TRBV5-1	TRBD1	.	TRBJ1-3	TGCGCCAGCAGCTTGGGGACAGGGCACTCTGGAAACACCATATATTTT	CASSLGTGHSGNTIYF
TRBV5-8	.	.	TRBJ1-2	TGTGCCAGCAGCTTGTTCGACAGTTTCTATGGCTACACCTTC	CASSLFDSFYGYTF
TRBV2	TRBD1	.	TRBJ2-5	TGTGCCAGCAGTGACAGGGGGCCAGAGACCCAGTACTTC	CASSDRGPETQYF
TRBV11-2	.	.	TRBJ1-6	TGTGCCAGCAGCTTAGGGAATCAGGGGAGCTCACCCCTCCACTTT	CASSLGNQGSSPLHF
TRBV15	TRBD2	.	TRBJ2-5	TGTGCCACCAGGGGGACTAGCTCAAAGAGAGCGGGAGAGACCCAGTACTTC	CATRGTSSKRAGETQYF
TRBV19	.	few	TRBJ2-2	TGTGCCAGTAGTGGAGGTTCCTACACCGGGGAGCTGTTTTTT	CASSGGSYTGELFF
TRBV7-2	.	.	TRBJ2-3	TGTGCCAGCAGCTTTGACCGGGCAGATACGCAGTATTTT	CASSFDRADTQYF
TRBV7-8	.	.	TRBJ1-1	TGTGCCAGCAGCTTATCGACAGCGAACACTGAAGCTTTCTTT	CASSLSTANTEAFF
TRBV18	TRBD2	.	TRBJ2-5	TGTGCCAGCTCACCCCAAACGGGGGGCCAAGAGACCCAGTACTTC	CASSPQTGGQETQYF
TRBV27	TRBD2	.	TRBJ2-1	TGTGCCAGCAGTCCCGTGGCGGGGGGAATCAATGAGCAGTTCTTC	CASSPVAGGINEQFF
TRBV9	.	.	TRBJ1-3	TGTGCCAGCAGCGTAGGGCTTGGAAACACCATATATTTT	CASSVGLGNTIYF
TRBV2	.	.	TRBJ2-5	TGTGCCAGCAGTTGGGGGGACCAAGAGACCCAGTACTTC	CASSWGDQETQYF
TRBV28	TRBD1	.	TRBJ2-7	TGTGCCAGCAGTAGGACAGGGGGGACCTACGAGCAGTACTTC	CASSRTGGTYEQYF
TRBV11-3	TRBD2	.	TRBJ2-1	TGTGCCAGCAGCTTAGTCTCGGGAGCTAGCGGGAGACTTGAGCAGTTCTTC	CASSLVSGASGRLEQFF
TRBV5-3	.	.	TRBJ2-7	TGTGCCAGAAGTTACTCCCGCGGGGTGTTCTACGAGCAGTACTTC	CARSYSRGVFYEQYF
TRBV27	.	.	TRBJ1-5	TGTGCCAGCAGTCGCAAAGGGGGTGTAAGCAATCAGCCCCAGCATTTT	CASSRKGGVSNQPQHF
TRBV16	.	.	TRBJ1-4	TGTGCCAGCAGCCAATCACAGTTTTACACTAATGAAAAACTGTTTTTT	CASSQSQFYTNEKLFF